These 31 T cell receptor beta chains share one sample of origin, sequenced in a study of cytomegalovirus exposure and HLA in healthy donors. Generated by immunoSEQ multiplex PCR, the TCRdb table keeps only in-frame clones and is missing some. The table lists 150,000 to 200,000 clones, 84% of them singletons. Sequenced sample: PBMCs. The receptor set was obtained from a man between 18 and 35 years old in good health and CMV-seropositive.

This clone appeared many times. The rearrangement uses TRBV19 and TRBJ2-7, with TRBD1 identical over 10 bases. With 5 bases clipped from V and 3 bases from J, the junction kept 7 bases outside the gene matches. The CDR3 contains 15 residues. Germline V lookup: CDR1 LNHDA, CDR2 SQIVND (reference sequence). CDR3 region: CASSEGQGVVYEQYF. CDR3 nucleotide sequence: TGTGCCAGTAGTGAAGGACAGGGGGTAGTCTACGAGCAGTACTTC.

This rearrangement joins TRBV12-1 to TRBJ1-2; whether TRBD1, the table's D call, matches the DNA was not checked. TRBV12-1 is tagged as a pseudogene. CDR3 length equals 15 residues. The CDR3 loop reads CASSFLPDRGGGYTF. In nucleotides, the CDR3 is TGTGCCAGCAGCTTTCTCCCGGACAGGGGTGGTGGCTACACCTTC.

CDR3 in amino acids: CASSPQASTDTQYF. DNA of the CDR3: TGTGCCAGCAGTCCACAGGCTAGCACAGATACGCAGTATTTT. This chain links TRBV28 with TRBJ2-3, with D possibly matching TRBD1 (5 bases). The V end lost 5 bases, the J end lost 0 bases, and 9 bases lay between the germline ends. Per germline, CDR1 MDHEN and CDR2 SYDVKM. The CDR3 spans 14 residues. Together with reference TRBV28 and TRBJ2-3, the CDR3 gives the full variable domain: DVKVTQSSRYLVKRTGEKVFLECVQDMDHENMFWYRQDPGLGLRLIYFSYDVKMKEKGDIPEGYSVSREKKERFSLILESASTNQTSMYLCASSPQASTDTQYFGPGTRLTVL.

CDR3 loop: CASTVTSVIGIDTQYF. The CDR3, as DNA: TGTGCCAGCACCGTAACTAGCGTTATAGGCATAGATACGCAGTATTTT. The chain recombines TRBV27 with TRBJ2-3; 7 bases are shared with TRBD2. The CDR3 runs to 16 residues. V trimming: 7 bases; J trimming: 5 bases; junction bases outside the gene matches: 15. The V gene's germline CDR1 is MNHEY and CDR2 SMNVEV (reference sequence).

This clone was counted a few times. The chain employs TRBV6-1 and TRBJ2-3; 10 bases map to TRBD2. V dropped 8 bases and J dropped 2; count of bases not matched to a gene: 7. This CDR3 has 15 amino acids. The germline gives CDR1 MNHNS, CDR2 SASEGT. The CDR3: CASGPSGRVTDTQYF. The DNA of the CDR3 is TGTGCCAGCGGGCCTAGCGGGAGAGTCACAGATACGCAGTATTTT.

CDR3 DNA: TGTGCCAGCAGCTTCCCTAGCGGGGCAAGCTCCTACGAGCAGTACTTC. Protein: CASSFPSGASSYEQYF. J is TRBJ2-7 and V is TRBV11-2; 9 bases align to TRBD2. The germline V gene has CDR1 SGHAT and CDR2 FQNNGV. The CDR3 runs 16 residues. Trimming removed 3 bases from V and 0 bases from J; junction bases left unmatched: 6.

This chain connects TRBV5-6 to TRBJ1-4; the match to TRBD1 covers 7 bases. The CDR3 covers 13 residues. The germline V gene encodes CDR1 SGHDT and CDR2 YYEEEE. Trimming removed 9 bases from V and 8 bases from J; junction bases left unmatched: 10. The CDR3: CANEQGRWEKLFF. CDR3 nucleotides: TGTGCCAACGAACAGGGGAGGTGGGAAAAACTGTTTTTT. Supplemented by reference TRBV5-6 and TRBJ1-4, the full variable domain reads DAGVTQSPTHLIKTRGQQVTLRCSPKSGHDTVSWYQQALGQGPQFIFQYYEEEERQRGNFPDRFSGHQFPNYSSELNVNALLLGDSALYLCANEQGRWEKLFFGSGTQLSVL.

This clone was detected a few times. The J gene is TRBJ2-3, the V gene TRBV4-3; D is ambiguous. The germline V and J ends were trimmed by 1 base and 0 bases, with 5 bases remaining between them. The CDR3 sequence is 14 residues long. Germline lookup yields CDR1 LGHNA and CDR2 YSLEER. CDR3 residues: CASSQGQSTDTQYF. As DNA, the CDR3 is TGCGCCAGCAGCCAAGGGCAGAGCACAGATACGCAGTATTTT.

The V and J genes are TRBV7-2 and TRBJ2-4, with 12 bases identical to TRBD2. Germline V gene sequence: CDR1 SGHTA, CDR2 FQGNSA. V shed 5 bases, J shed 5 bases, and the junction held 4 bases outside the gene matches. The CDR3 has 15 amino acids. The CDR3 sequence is CASSLTSGRQNIQYF. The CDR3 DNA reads TGTGCCAGCAGCCTGACTAGCGGGAGACAAAACATTCAGTACTTC.

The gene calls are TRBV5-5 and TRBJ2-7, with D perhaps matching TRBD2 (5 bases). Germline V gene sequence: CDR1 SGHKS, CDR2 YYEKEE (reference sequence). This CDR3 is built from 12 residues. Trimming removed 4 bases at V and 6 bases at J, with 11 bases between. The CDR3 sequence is CASSQDSGEQYF. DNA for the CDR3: TGTGCCAGCAGCCAGGACTCAGGCGAGCAGTACTTC.

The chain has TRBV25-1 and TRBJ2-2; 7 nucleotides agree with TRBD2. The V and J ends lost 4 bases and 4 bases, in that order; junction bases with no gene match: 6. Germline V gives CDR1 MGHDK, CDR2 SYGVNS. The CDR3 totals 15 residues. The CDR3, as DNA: TGTGCCAGCAGTGGTCGAGGGAGGGGCACCGGGGAGCTGTTTTTT. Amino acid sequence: CASSGRGRGTGELFF. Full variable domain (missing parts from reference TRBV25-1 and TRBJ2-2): EADIYQTPRYLVIGTGKKITLECSQTMGHDKMYWYQQDPGMELHLIHYSYGVNSTEKGDLSSESTVSRIRTEHFPLTLESARPSHTSQYLCASSGRGRGTGELFFGEGSRLTVL.

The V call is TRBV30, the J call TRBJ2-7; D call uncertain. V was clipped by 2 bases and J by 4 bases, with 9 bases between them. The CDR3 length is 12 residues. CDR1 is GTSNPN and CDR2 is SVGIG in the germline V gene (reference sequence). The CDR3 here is CAWSLGYYEQYF. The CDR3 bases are TGTGCCTGGAGTCTAGGTTATTACGAGCAGTACTTC. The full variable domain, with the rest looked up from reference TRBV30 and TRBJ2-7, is SQTIHQWPATLVQPVGSPLSLECTVEGTSNPNLYWYRQAAGRGLQLLFYSVGIGQISSEVPQNLSASRPQDRQFILSSKKLLLSDSGFYLCAWSLGYYEQYFGPGTRLTVT.

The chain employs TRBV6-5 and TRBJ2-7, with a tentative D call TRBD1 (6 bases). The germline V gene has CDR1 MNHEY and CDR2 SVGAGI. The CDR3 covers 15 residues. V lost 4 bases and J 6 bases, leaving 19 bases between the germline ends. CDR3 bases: TGTGCCAGCAGTTTCAACAGGGACCCCGCTGGCGAGCAGTACTTC. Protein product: CASSFNRDPAGEQYF.

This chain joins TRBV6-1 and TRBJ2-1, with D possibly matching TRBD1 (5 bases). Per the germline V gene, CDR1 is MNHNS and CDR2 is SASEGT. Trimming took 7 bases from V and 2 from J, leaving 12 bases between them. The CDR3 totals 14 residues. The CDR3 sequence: CASTPQGPYNEQFF. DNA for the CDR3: TGTGCCAGCACCCCCCAGGGCCCCTACAATGAGCAGTTCTTC.

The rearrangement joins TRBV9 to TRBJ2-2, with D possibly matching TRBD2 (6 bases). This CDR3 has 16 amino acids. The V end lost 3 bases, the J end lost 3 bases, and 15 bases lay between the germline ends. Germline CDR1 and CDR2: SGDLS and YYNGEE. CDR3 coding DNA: TGTGCCAGCAGCGATTTGGACGGGAGAGACACCGGGGAGCTGTTTTTT. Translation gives CASSDLDGRDTGELFF.

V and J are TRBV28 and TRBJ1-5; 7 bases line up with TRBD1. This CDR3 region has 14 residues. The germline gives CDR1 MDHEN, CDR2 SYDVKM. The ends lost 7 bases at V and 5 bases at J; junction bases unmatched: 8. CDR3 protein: CASTLTGWDQPQHF. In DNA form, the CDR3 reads TGTGCCAGCACCCTGACAGGGTGGGATCAGCCCCAGCATTTT. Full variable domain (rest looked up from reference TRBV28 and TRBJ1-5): DVKVTQSSRYLVKRTGEKVFLECVQDMDHENMFWYRQDPGLGLRLIYFSYDVKMKEKGDIPEGYSVSREKKERFSLILESASTNQTSMYLCASTLTGWDQPQHFGDGTRLSIL.

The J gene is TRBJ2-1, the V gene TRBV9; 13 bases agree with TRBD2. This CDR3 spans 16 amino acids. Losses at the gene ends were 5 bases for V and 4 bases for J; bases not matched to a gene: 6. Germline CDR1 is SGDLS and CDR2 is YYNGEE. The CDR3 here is CASSRTSGRVYNEQFF. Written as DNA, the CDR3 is TGTGCCAGCAGTAGGACTAGCGGGAGAGTGTACAATGAGCAGTTCTTC.

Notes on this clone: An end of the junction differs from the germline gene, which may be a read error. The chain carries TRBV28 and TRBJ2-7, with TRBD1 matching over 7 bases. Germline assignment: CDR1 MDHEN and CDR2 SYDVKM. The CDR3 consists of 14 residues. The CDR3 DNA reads TGTGCCAGCAGTTTACAGCCCGGACAGGACCCAGTAGGCTTC. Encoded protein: CASSLQPGQDPVGF.

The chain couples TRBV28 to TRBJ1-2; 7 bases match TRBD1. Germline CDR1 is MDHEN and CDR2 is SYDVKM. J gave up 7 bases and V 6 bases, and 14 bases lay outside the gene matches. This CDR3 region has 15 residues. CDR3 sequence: CASSILPGGGGGYTF. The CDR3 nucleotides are TGTGCCAGCAGCATACTACCTGGAGGGGGCGGTGGCTACACCTTC.

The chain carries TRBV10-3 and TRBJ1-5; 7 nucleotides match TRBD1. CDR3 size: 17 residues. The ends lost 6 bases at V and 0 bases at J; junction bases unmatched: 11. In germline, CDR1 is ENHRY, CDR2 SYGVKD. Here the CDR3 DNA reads TGTGCCATCAGGGGACAGCCGACTAACAATAGCAATCAGCCCCAGCATTTT. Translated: CAIRGQPTNNSNQPQHF.

The CDR3 protein is CASSLSGRAPPTYF. Here the CDR3 DNA reads TGTGCCAGCAGCCTGAGCGGGAGGGCCCCACCAACGTACTTC. The chain links TRBV28 to TRBJ2-7; TRBD2 matches at 10 bases. The CDR3 is made up of 14 amino acids. CDR1 is MDHEN and CDR2 is SYDVKM in the germline V gene. Losses at the gene ends were 6 bases for V and 12 bases for J; bases not matched to a gene: 14.

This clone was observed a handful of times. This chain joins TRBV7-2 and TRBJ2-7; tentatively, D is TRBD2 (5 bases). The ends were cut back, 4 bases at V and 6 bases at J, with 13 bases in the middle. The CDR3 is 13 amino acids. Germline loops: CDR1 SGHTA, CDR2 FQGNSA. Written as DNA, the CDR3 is TGTGCCAGCAGCTCGCGGGCACCCCCCGAGCAGTACTTC. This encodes CASSSRAPPEQYF.

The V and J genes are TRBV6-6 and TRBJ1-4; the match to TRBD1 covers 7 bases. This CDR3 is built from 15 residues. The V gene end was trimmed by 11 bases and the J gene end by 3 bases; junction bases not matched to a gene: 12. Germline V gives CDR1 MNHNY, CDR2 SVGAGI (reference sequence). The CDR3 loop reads CAAVQGVYANEKLFF. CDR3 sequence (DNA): TGTGCCGCAGTCCAGGGGGTTTATGCTAATGAAAAACTGTTTTTT.

This chain's CDR3 is CASSFSQGSTDTQYF. The CDR3 DNA follows: TGTGCCAGCAGCTTTTCCCAGGGTAGCACAGATACGCAGTATTTT. This chain links TRBV5-6 with TRBJ2-3; D is perhaps TRBD1 (5 bases). The CDR3 is made up of 15 amino acids. Germline V CDR1 and CDR2: SGHDT, YYEEEE. Trimming shortened V by 2 bases and J by 0 bases, and 10 bases separated the two germline ends.

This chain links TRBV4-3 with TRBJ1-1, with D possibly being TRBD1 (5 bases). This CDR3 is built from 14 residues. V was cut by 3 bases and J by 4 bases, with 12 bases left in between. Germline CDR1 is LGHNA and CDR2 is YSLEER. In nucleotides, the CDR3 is TGCGCCAGCAGCCAGGGGGGTGGAGGCACTGAAGCTTTCTTT. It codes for CASSQGGGGTEAFF.

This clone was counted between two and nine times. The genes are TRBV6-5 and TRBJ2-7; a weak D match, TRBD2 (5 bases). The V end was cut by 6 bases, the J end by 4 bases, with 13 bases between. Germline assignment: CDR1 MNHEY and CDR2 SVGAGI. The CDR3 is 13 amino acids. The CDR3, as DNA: TGTGCCAGCAGGCCCGGAGGTGCATACGAGCAGTACTTC. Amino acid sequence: CASRPGGAYEQYF.

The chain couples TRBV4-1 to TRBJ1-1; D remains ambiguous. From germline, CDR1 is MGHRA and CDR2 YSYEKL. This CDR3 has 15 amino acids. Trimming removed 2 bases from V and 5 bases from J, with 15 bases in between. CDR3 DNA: TGCGCCAGCAGCCAACCTTTTCGGGATCGGACTGAAGCTTTCTTT. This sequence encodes CASSQPFRDRTEAFF.

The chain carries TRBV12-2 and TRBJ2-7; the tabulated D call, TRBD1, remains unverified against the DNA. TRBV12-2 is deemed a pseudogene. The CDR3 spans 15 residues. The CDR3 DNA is TGTGCAAGTCGCCCGGCCGGGACAGGGGGCTACGAGCAGTACTTC. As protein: CASRPAGTGGYEQYF.

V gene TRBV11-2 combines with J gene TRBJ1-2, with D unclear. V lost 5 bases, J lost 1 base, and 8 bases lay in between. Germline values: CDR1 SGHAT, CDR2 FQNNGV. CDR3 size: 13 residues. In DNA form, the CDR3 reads TGTGCCAGCAGCCCACTGGTTAACTATGGCTACACCTTC. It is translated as CASSPLVNYGYTF.

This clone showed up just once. The CDR3 region is CASSGGQGYGYTF. The CDR3 DNA reads TGTGCCAGCTCTGGAGGACAGGGCTATGGCTACACCTTC. The rearrangement uses TRBV27 and TRBJ1-2; TRBD1 matches at 8 bases. Per germline, CDR1 MNHEY and CDR2 SMNVEV (reference sequence). The CDR3 contains 13 residues. Unmatched junction bases numbered 6, after V lost 8 bases and J lost 4 bases.

CDR3 region: CASSMGTGVYEQYF. In DNA form, the CDR3 reads TGTGCCAGTAGTATGGGGACAGGGGTCTACGAGCAGTACTTC. The genes are TRBV19 and TRBJ2-7; 10 bases are a match to TRBD1. J lost 3 bases, V lost 3 bases, and 2 bases had no gene match. CDR1 LNHDA and CDR2 SQIVND come from the germline V gene (reference sequence). CDR3 length: 14 residues.